The clone carrying this T cell receptor beta chain was seen only a few times. The record originates from a study of patients and donors after allogeneic stem cell transplantation. MiXCR was run by TCRdb on the RT-PCR reads, yielding one entry per CDR3 protein. The sample includes more than 850,000 distinct CDR3 sequences, roughly 17% of them seen just once. The source material was blood, either unsorted or a sorted T cell fraction (not recorded which). This clonotype originated in a human donor who was either an allogeneic HSCT recipient or a stem cell or donor lymphocyte infusion donor (not recorded which). It is not recorded whose cells these are; they may come from a transplant donor.

This chain's CDR3 is CAISIAGVDGYTF. The CDR3 region has the DNA TGTGCCATCAGTATCGCAGGGGTAGATGGCTACACCTTC. The rearrangement links TRBV10-3 to TRBJ1-2; possible D gene TRBD1, 6 bases. V was pared by 5 bases and J by 6 bases, with 13 bases between. Germline V gives CDR1 ENHRY, CDR2 SYGVKD. The CDR3 runs to 13 residues.